This T cell receptor (beta chain) was sequenced during a study of graft-versus-host responses after intestinal transplantation. The J segment lost 4 bases and the V segment lost 0 bases, leaving 1 base of the junction unmatched. CDR3 size: 14 residues. CDR1 SGHNT and CDR2 YYREEE come from the germline V gene (reference sequence). Sequencing used immunoSEQ multiplex PCR; TCRdb keeps in-frame clones, though not all of them. In the table there are over 75,000 clones, about 82% of which are singletons. This TCR was recovered from a human patient who received an intestinal transplant, so some T cells may come from the graft donor. This chain joins TRBV5-4 and TRBJ2-5, with 9 bases that match TRBD1. Material: PBMCs, obtained 255 days after intestinal transplant. The DNA for the CDR3 is TGTGCCAGCAGCTTGGAGACAGGGGGAGAGACCCAGTACTTC. Translated: CASSLETGGETQYF.